A single sample is the source of the 27 T cell receptor beta chains below, sequenced in a study of blood T cell repertoires in COVID-19. Using immunoSEQ multiplex PCR, the repertoire was profiled, and TCRdb retains in-frame clones only, with some absent. The repertoire holds almost 300,000 clones, with roughly 89% as singletons. The specimen was peripheral blood. The source of these receptors is a woman in her thirties with COVID-19, enrolled during active disease.

V usage is TRBV2 and J usage is TRBJ1-5, with 8 bases aligning to TRBD1. Germline V gene lookup returns CDR1 SNHLY and CDR2 FYNNEI. J was trimmed by 9 bases and V by 6 bases; bases with no gene match: 7. The CDR3 is 13 residues long. The CDR3 region is CASRTGAGRPQHF. Written as DNA, the CDR3 is TGTGCCAGCAGGACAGGGGCCGGACGGCCCCAGCATTTT.

This clone has only one observation. The CDR3 is CSVEGVQAVSGDEQFF. CDR3 sequence (DNA): TGCAGCGTTGAAGGGGTACAGGCCGTATCAGGCGATGAGCAGTTCTTC. This chain joins TRBV29-1 and TRBJ2-1; TRBD1 is a possible D gene (5 bases). The ends were cut back, 1 base at V and 8 bases at J, with 21 bases in the middle. Germline V gene lookup returns CDR1 SQVTM and CDR2 ANQGSEA. CDR3 length: 16 amino acids.

This clone was observed a handful of times. V and J are TRBV7-2 and TRBJ2-7; 10 positions agree with TRBD1. The CDR3 length is 15 residues. Unmatched junction bases numbered 4, after V lost 4 bases and J lost 1 base. The germline gives CDR1 SGHTA, CDR2 FQGNSA. The DNA for the CDR3 is TGTGCCAGCAGCTCGCGGACAGGGGGTTCCTACGAGCAGTACTTC. It yields the protein CASSSRTGGSYEQYF.

The chain has TRBV28 and TRBJ2-5; 8 nucleotides align to TRBD2. The length of the CDR3 is 16 residues. The V and J ends lost 4 bases and 5 bases, in that order; junction bases with no gene match: 12. In germline, CDR1 is MDHEN, CDR2 SYDVKM. This CDR3 is CASSSPIAGRDETQYF. The CDR3, as DNA: TGTGCCAGCAGTTCCCCCATAGCGGGGCGGGACGAGACCCAGTACTTC.

This chain connects TRBV4-1 to TRBJ2-1; unclear D gene. V lost 1 base to trimming and J lost 3 bases, with 13 bases between them. The CDR3 covers 16 residues. Germline CDR1 reads MGHRA; CDR2 reads YSYEKL. The CDR3 reads CASSQVDLLVYNEQFF. The CDR3 coding sequence is TGCGCCAGCAGCCAAGTAGACTTGTTGGTCTACAATGAGCAGTTCTTC.

The genes are TRBV28 and TRBJ1-2; no clear D gene. This CDR3 spans 15 amino acids. CDR1 and CDR2 from the germline V gene are MDHEN and SYDVKM. Trimming took 6 bases from V and 2 from J, leaving 16 bases between them. The CDR3 protein is CASSSPGSNNYGYTF. The CDR3 bases are TGTGCCAGCAGCTCACCCGGGTCCAACAACTATGGCTACACCTTC.

The gene calls are TRBV5-4 and TRBJ2-7; D is unclear. Germline assignment: CDR1 SGHNT and CDR2 YYREEE (reference sequence). The CDR3 is 11 residues long. V dropped 3 bases and J dropped 4 bases, with 5 bases sitting between them. Here the CDR3 reads CASSSMYEQYF. CDR3 DNA sequence: TGTGCCAGCAGCTCCATGTACGAGCAGTACTTC.

This chain connects TRBV2 to TRBJ2-2, with 7 bases matching TRBD1. CDR3 length equals 12 residues. J gave up 6 bases and V 8 bases, and 3 bases lay outside the gene matches. The germline gives CDR1 SNHLY, CDR2 FYNNEI. This CDR3 reads CASLQGSGELFF. DNA of the CDR3: TGTGCCAGCTTACAGGGGTCCGGGGAGCTGTTTTTT.

The rearrangement links TRBV29-1 to TRBJ2-3; D ambiguous. This CDR3 is built from 10 residues. Germline V lookup: CDR1 SQVTM, CDR2 ANQGSEA. V lost 4 bases and J 6 bases, leaving 5 bases between the germline ends. The DNA of the CDR3 is TGCAGCGTTGTTGGCGATACGCAGTATTTT. Protein sequence: CSVVGDTQYF.

The chain has TRBV6-5 and TRBJ1-3; tentative D call: TRBD1 (5 bases). CDR3 length: 15 amino acids. Between the trimmed V and J ends, which lost 6 bases and 3 bases, there was a span of 15 bases. CDR1 and CDR2 (germline): MNHEY, SVGAGI. This chain's CDR3 is CASSPTGGSGNTIYF. The CDR3 nucleotides are TGTGCCAGCAGCCCAACTGGGGGGAGTGGAAACACCATATATTTT.

This sequence joins TRBV7-6 and TRBJ1-4, with 7 bases lining up with TRBD1. V was clipped by 5 bases and J by 4 bases; unmatched bases: 13. The CDR3 covers 17 residues. Per the germline V gene, CDR1 is SGHVS and CDR2 is FNYEAQ. The DNA for the CDR3 is TGTGCCAGCAGCGGACAGGTGGTAGTCCGGGGTAATGAAAAACTGTTTTTT. Translation: CASSGQVVVRGNEKLFF.

CDR3 loop: CASSEGSDFEAFF. CDR3 sequence (DNA): TGTGCCAGCAGTGAAGGATCAGACTTTGAAGCTTTCTTT. The genes are TRBV6-1 and TRBJ1-1; no clear D gene. Germline values: CDR1 MNHNS, CDR2 SASEGT. The CDR3 consists of 13 residues. V lost 1 base to trimming and J lost 7 bases, with 10 bases between them.

This clone was observed once. The gene calls are TRBV7-9 and TRBJ1-2; D is unresolved. Germline-derived CDR1 and CDR2 are SEHNR and FQNEAQ (reference sequence). This CDR3 spans 14 amino acids. Trimming took 3 bases from V and 8 from J, leaving 16 bases between them. CDR3 protein: CASSFGDPSYGYTF. The CDR3 region has the DNA TGTGCCAGCAGCTTTGGAGATCCGTCTTACGGCTACACCTTC.

CDR3 in DNA: TGTGCCAGCAGCTTTACAGGGGGAGTTGGGACTGAAGCTTTCTTT. Amino acid sequence: CASSFTGGVGTEAFF. The gene calls are TRBV7-6 and TRBJ1-1, with 8 bases lining up with TRBD1. V was pared by 3 bases and J by 5 bases, with 8 bases of the junction left unmatched. There are 15 residues in the CDR3. Germline V lookup: CDR1 SGHVS, CDR2 FNYEAQ.

V gene TRBV4-2 combines with J gene TRBJ1-1, with D possibly being TRBD1 (6 bases). V was clipped by 6 bases and J by 5 bases, with 31 bases between them. Germline values: CDR1 LGHNA, CDR2 YNFKEQ. The CDR3 is 19 amino acids. CDR3 DNA: TGTGCCAGCAGGTATTCAGGGGCCCTATCGTCCGTGGTTAGAACTGAAGCTTTCTTT. It is translated as CASRYSGALSSVVRTEAFF.

The CDR3, as DNA: TGTGCCTGGAGTGTGGAGGGATACCAGCCCCAGCATTTT. As protein: CAWSVEGYQPQHF. The V call is TRBV30, the J call TRBJ1-5; D is unresolved. Germline V lookup: CDR1 GTSNPN, CDR2 SVGIG (reference sequence). This CDR3 comprises 13 residues. Trimming removed 0 bases at V and 7 bases at J, with 10 bases between.

The J gene is TRBJ1-2, the V gene TRBV6-5; 8 bases map to TRBD1. The germline V gene encodes CDR1 MNHEY and CDR2 SVGAGI. V trimming: 0 bases; J trimming: 8 bases; junction bases outside the gene matches: 5. This CDR3 comprises 14 residues. CDR3 sequence reads: CASSYSDRGEGYTF. CDR3 in DNA: TGTGCCAGCAGTTACTCAGACAGGGGTGAGGGCTACACCTTC.

This chain connects TRBV2 to TRBJ2-5; 11 bases align to TRBD2. The V segment lost 3 bases and the J segment 5 bases; nucleotides outside the gene matches: 11. CDR1 and CDR2 (germline): SNHLY, FYNNEI. CDR3 size: 17 residues. The CDR3 sequence: CASSDGVAGGLVETQYF. The CDR3 DNA reads TGTGCCAGCAGTGATGGAGTAGCGGGGGGGCTTGTGGAGACCCAGTACTTC.

This chain connects TRBV19 to TRBJ2-7; 7 positions match TRBD2. With V trimmed by 3 bases and J by 3 bases, 11 bases remained unmatched. This CDR3 comprises 16 residues. Looked up from germline, CDR1 is LNHDA and CDR2 is SQIVND (reference sequence). CDR3 sequence reads: CASSIKEAGENYEQYF. The CDR3 DNA reads TGTGCCAGTAGTATCAAAGAGGCGGGGGAGAACTACGAGCAGTACTTC.

The V call is TRBV4-1, the J call TRBJ2-1; 11 nucleotides match TRBD2. V dropped 2 bases and J dropped 6; count of bases not matched to a gene: 6. CDR1 is MGHRA, CDR2 YSYEKL, per germline. The CDR3 is made up of 16 amino acids. The chain's CDR3 is CASSQLAGGPGNEQFF. The CDR3 DNA sequence: TGCGCCAGCAGCCAATTAGCGGGGGGGCCCGGCAATGAGCAGTTCTTC.

This clone was recorded once. The V and J genes are TRBV5-6 and TRBJ1-1; TRBD1 matches 11 bases. The junction had 8 bases not matched to a gene; V was cut back by 0 bases and J by 10 bases. Germline V lookup: CDR1 SGHDT, CDR2 YYEEEE. This CDR3 has 15 amino acids. CDR3 protein: CASSLVGTGGPGAFF. As DNA, the CDR3 is TGTGCCAGCAGCTTGGTAGGGACAGGGGGTCCGGGAGCTTTCTTT.

The table lists this clone with a few counts. The CDR3 DNA follows: TGTGCCAGCAGGGACAGTAATTCACCCCTCCACTTT. Translating gives CASRDSNSPLHF. The chain combines TRBV6-6 with TRBJ1-6; a possible D gene is TRBD1 (6 bases). V was trimmed by 6 bases and J by 6 bases, leaving 6 bases between them. The CDR3 covers 12 residues. From germline, CDR1 is MNHNY and CDR2 SVGAGI (reference sequence).

The gene calls are TRBV11-2 and TRBJ1-2; 9 positions agree with TRBD1. Trimming took 2 bases from V and 2 from J; bases not matched to a gene: 6. There are 16 residues in the CDR3. Germline V CDR1 and CDR2: SGHAT, FQNNGV. The CDR3 spells CASSLPPGQGNYGYTF. The CDR3, as DNA: TGTGCCAGCAGCTTACCCCCCGGACAGGGGAACTATGGCTACACCTTC.

This rearrangement joins TRBV27 to TRBJ2-7; a weak D match, TRBD1 (6 bases). The CDR3 covers 16 residues. CDR1 is MNHEY and CDR2 is SMNVEV in the germline V gene (reference sequence). Trimming took off 2 bases at V and 0 bases at J, with 14 bases between the two ends. The CDR3 loop reads CASSLRVRTASYEQYF. Written as DNA, the CDR3 is TGTGCCAGCAGTTTAAGGGTGAGGACAGCCTCCTACGAGCAGTACTTC.

This clone has just one count. No conserved phenylalanine or tryptophan ends this CDR3, so it is likely a read error. Because the CDR3's place on the DNA is in doubt, the DNA is left out and the CDR3 is given as listed by TCRdb. The rearrangement uses TRBV11-2 and TRBJ1-1. CDR1 and CDR2 from the germline V gene are SGHAT and FQNNGV. The CDR3 is made up of 11 amino acids, end residues included. The CDR3 is CASSLLGYPIH.

Here the CDR3 DNA reads TGTGCCACCAGTGCCATACTAGCGCCCAATGAGCAGTTCTTC. Residues: CATSAILAPNEQFF. The rearrangement uses TRBV24-1 and TRBJ2-1, with TRBD2 matching over 7 bases. This CDR3 spans 14 amino acids. Trimming cost V 5 bases and J 6 bases; bases outside gene matches: 6. Germline V lookup: CDR1 KGHDR, CDR2 SFDVKD.

The chain employs TRBV6-1 and TRBJ1-1; TRBD1 is a possible D gene (5 bases). This CDR3 has 12 residues. Germline V CDR1 and CDR2: MNHNS, SASEGT. With 2 bases removed from V and 5 bases from J, the gap between germline ends came to 6 bases. This chain's CDR3 is CASSEQGTEAFF. In DNA form, the CDR3 reads TGTGCCAGCAGTGAACAGGGTACTGAAGCTTTCTTT.